Sequencing of this TCR beta chain was carried out in a study of shared clonotypes between healthy human individuals. Unmatched junction bases numbered 5, after V lost 5 bases and J lost 9 bases. Germline V gene lookup returns CDR1 MNHEY and CDR2 SMNVEV (reference sequence). The CDR3 has 14 amino acids. Healthy adults negative for HIV, lacking recent acute infections or vaccinations, served as donors. TCRdb keeps only in-frame clones here, not all; method: immunoSEQ multiplex PCR. This table holds more than 550,000 clones, 90% found once. Input material: memory CD8+ T cells from PBMCs. Described subset: CD45RO+ cells pooled with CCR7-negative TemRA cells. This receptor was identified in a man aged 18 to 30 in good health. Some clones in this sample may be carry-over from other donors' samples. The V call is TRBV27, the J call TRBJ2-1; 12 bases agree with TRBD1. CDR3 residues: CASSDRDRGREQFF. The CDR3 DNA sequence: TGTGCCAGCAGTGACAGGGACAGGGGGCGTGAGCAGTTCTTC.